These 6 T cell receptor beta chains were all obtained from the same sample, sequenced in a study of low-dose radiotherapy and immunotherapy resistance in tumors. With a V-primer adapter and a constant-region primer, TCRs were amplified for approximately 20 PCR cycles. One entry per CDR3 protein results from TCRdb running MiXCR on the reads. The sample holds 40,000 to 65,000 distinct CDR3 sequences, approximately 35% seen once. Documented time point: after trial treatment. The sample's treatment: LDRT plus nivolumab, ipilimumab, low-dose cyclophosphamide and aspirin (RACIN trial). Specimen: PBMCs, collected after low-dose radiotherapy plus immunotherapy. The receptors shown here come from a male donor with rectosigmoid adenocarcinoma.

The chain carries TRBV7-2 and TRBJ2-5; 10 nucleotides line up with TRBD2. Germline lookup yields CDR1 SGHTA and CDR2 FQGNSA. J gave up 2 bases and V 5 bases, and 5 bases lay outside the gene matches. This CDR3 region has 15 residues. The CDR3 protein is CASSRGLALQETQYF. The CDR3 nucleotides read TGTGCCAGCAGCCGGGGACTAGCGCTTCAAGAGACCCAGTACTTC. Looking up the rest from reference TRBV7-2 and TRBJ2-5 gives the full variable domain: GAGVSQSPSNKVTEKGKDVELRCDPISGHTALYWYRQSLGQGLEFLIYFQGNSAPDKSGLPSDRFSAERTGGSVSTLTIQRTQQEDSAVYLCASSRGLALQETQYFGPGTRLLVL.

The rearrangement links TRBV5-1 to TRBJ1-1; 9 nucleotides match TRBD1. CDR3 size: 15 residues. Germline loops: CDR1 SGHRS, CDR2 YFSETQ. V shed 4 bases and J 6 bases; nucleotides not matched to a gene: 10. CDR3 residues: CASSQPRGTGPEAFF. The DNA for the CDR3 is TGCGCCAGCAGCCAGCCCCGGGGGACAGGGCCTGAAGCTTTCTTT.

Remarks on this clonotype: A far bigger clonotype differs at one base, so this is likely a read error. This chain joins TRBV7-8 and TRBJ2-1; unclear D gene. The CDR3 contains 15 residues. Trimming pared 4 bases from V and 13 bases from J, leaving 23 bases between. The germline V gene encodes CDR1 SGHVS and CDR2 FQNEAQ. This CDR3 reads CASSSPSDLQETQFF. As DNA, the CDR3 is TGTGCCAGCAGCTCGCCGTCTGATTTACAAGAGACCCAGTTCTTC.

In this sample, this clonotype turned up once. The DNA for the CDR3 is TGTGCCAGCAACTTACAGGCAGGGAGCTCCTACGAGCAGTACTTC. Its translation: CASNLQAGSSYEQYF. V and J are TRBV6-2 or TRBV6-3 and TRBJ2-7; tentatively, D is TRBD1 or TRBD2 (5 bases each). Germline V CDR1 and CDR2: MNHEY, SVGEGT. V shed 7 bases and J shed 0 bases, with 16 bases lying between them. This CDR3 has 15 residues.

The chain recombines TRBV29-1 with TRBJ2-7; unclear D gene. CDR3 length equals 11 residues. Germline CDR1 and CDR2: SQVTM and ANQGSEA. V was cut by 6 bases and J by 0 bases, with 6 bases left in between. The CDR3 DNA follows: TGCAGCGTCCGGTTCTCCTACGAGCAGTACTTC. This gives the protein CSVRFSYEQYF.

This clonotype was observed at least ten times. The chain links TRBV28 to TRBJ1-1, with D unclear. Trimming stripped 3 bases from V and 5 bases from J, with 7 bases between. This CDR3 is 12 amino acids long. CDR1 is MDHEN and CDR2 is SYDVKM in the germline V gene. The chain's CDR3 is CASSFYGTEAFF. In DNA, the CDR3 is TGTGCCAGCAGTTTTTATGGGACTGAAGCTTTCTTT.